Reported below is one T cell receptor (beta chain). The antigen is undetermined. This record belongs to a study of cytotoxic CD8 clonotypes in ibrutinib-treated CLL. Study in general: Partial responders roughly 25, complete 2; roughly twelve progressed and around 15 stayed in remission by median 68 months. Study results and caveats: The study found public clonotypes uncommon, contracting or stable on treatment. A rise in clonality was seen at ibrutinib response, and a fall back toward baseline was seen at progression.

The germline V and J ends were trimmed by 5 bases and 0 bases, with 2 bases remaining between them. Germline V CDR1 and CDR2: MNHEY, SMNVEV (reference sequence). This CDR3 is built from 13 residues. Cryopreserved PBMCs yielded around 2.1 micrograms of genomic DNA for TCR beta libraries. The protocol was immunoSEQ multiplex PCR, while the TCRdb copy is restricted to in-frame clones and leaves out a portion. The sample contains 120,000 to 150,000 clones, more than 85% of which appear only once. This TCR derives from a human donor with chronic lymphocytic leukemia. Sequenced material: PBMCs, taken after 12 months of ibrutinib treatment. This chain links TRBV27 with TRBJ2-6; D ambiguous. This CDR3 reads CASSNSGANVLTF. The CDR3, as DNA: TGTGCCAGCAGTAACTCTGGGGCCAACGTCCTGACTTTC. Drawing the rest from reference TRBV27 and TRBJ2-6, the complete variable domain is EAQVTQNPRYLITVTGKKLTVTCSQNMNHEYMSWYRQDPGLGLRQIYYSMNVEVTDKGDVPEGYKVSRKEKRNFPLILESPSPNQTSLYFCASSNSGANVLTFGAGSRLTVL.